What follows are 17 T cell receptor beta chains derived from one specimen sequenced in a study of blood T cell repertoires in COVID-19 (dated by TCRdb to between 2020 and 2021). Library preparation was by the immunoSEQ multiplex PCR assay. Not all clones reach the TCRdb copy of this immuneACCESS table, which keeps in-frame sequences only. Checked studies attribute under half of the gap to unresolved V genes and leave the rest unexplained. This sample is represented by 80,000 or so clones; 80% of them were singletons. The top ten clones comprise around 5% of the sample. The source material was peripheral blood. The origin of the receptors is a woman aged 70 to 79 with acute or convalescent COVID-19.

The chain has TRBV11-2 and TRBJ2-1, with a weak D call TRBD2 (5 bases). Germline V CDR1 and CDR2: SGHAT, FQNNGV. The CDR3 has 16 residues. The V end was cut by 2 bases, the J end by 0 bases, with 11 bases between. The CDR3 DNA reads TGTGCCAGCAGCTTACGCTCGGGGAACTCCTACAATGAGCAGTTCTTC. It translates to CASSLRSGNSYNEQFF.

This chain joins TRBV11-2 and TRBJ2-1; TRBD2 is a possible D gene (6 bases). Per germline, CDR1 SGHAT and CDR2 FQNNGV. V lost 2 bases to trimming and J lost 5 bases, with 22 bases between them. This CDR3 contains 18 residues. The CDR3 region has the DNA TGTGCCAGCAGCTTAAGTTGGTTGGCGGGGCCCTTTAACAATGAGCAGTTCTTC. Its translation: CASSLSWLAGPFNNEQFF.

The J gene is TRBJ1-5, the V gene TRBV5-4, with 7 bases lining up with TRBD1. Germline V gene lookup returns CDR1 SGHNT and CDR2 YYREEE (reference sequence). Trimming at V came to 0 bases and at J to 6 bases, leaving 6 bases not matched to a gene. The CDR3 spans 15 residues. CDR3 residues: CASSLDRGKVQPQHF. CDR3 bases: TGTGCCAGCAGCTTGGACAGGGGTAAGGTTCAGCCCCAGCATTTT.

There are a few counts of this clone. V usage is TRBV4-1 and J usage is TRBJ2-3; no firm D call. CDR1 is MGHRA, CDR2 YSYEKL, per germline. The CDR3 length is 12 residues. V gave up 0 bases and J gave up 9 bases, with 7 bases separating them. Here the CDR3 reads CASSQDLRTQYF. CDR3 DNA: TGCGCCAGCAGCCAAGATCTACGAACGCAGTATTTT.

CDR3 bases: TGTGCCAGCAGTTTGATAGGGGCGCGGTTGGCTTTCTTT. Residues: CASSLIGARLAFF. This chain links TRBV28 with TRBJ1-1; D possibly corresponds to TRBD1 (5 bases). Germline V gene lookup returns CDR1 MDHEN and CDR2 SYDVKM. The CDR3 sequence is 13 residues long. V was cut by 3 bases and J by 11 bases, with 16 bases left in between.

In its sample, this clone was seen once. J is TRBJ1-6 and V is TRBV15; a possible D gene is TRBD1 (6 bases). The CDR3 totals 14 residues. CDR1 and CDR2 (germline): LNHNV, YYDKDF (reference sequence). Trimming removed 5 bases at V and 7 bases at J, with 12 bases between. Here the CDR3 reads CATSSRTANSPLHF. Here the CDR3 DNA reads TGTGCCACCAGCTCTCGGACAGCCAATTCACCCCTCCACTTT.

The chain couples TRBV28 to TRBJ2-3; a weak D match, TRBD2 (7 bases). Germline CDR1 is MDHEN and CDR2 is SYDVKM. Trimming took off 6 bases at V and 0 bases at J, with 16 bases between the two ends. This CDR3 is 16 amino acids long. The CDR3 reads CASSRPAGASTDTQYF. The CDR3 DNA sequence: TGTGCCAGCAGCCGACCGGCGGGGGCTAGCACAGATACGCAGTATTTT.

The CDR3 here is CASQGEKLFF. In DNA, the CDR3 is TGTGCCAGCCAGGGGGAAAAACTGTTTTTT. The chain uses TRBV12-3 or TRBV12-4 and TRBJ1-4; perhaps TRBD1 as D (6 bases). This CDR3 has 10 residues. V was cut by 8 bases and J by 8 bases, with 6 bases left in between.

The rearrangement joins TRBV9 to TRBJ2-7, with D unresolved. The CDR3 is 14 amino acids. V lost 0 bases and J lost 0, with 7 bases in between. The germline V gene encodes CDR1 SGDLS and CDR2 YYNGEE. Here the CDR3 reads CASSVDSTSYEQYF. The CDR3 DNA is TGTGCCAGCAGCGTAGACAGTACCTCCTACGAGCAGTACTTC.

This clone showed up just once. This rearrangement joins TRBV6-1 to TRBJ1-5, with D possibly matching TRBD1 (5 bases). Per germline, CDR1 MNHNS and CDR2 SASEGT. V gave up 5 bases and J gave up 2 bases, with 13 bases separating them. The CDR3 runs 15 residues. CDR3 DNA sequence: TGTGCCAGCAGTCCGCCAGGGATGGGCAATCAGCCCCAGCATTTT. Protein sequence: CASSPPGMGNQPQHF.

The chain links TRBV5-8 to TRBJ1-6, with 7 bases that match TRBD1. CDR1 is SGHTS, CDR2 YDEGEE, per germline. The V segment lost 5 bases and the J segment 9 bases; nucleotides outside the gene matches: 8. The CDR3 totals 14 residues. In DNA form, the CDR3 reads TGTGCCAGCAGACAGGGGACGTACTCTTCACCCCTCCACTTT. This sequence encodes CASRQGTYSSPLHF.

The genes are TRBV10-3 and TRBJ1-1; 9 nucleotides agree with TRBD1. CDR3 size: 15 residues. Germline V lookup: CDR1 ENHRY, CDR2 SYGVKD. The V segment lost 4 bases and the J segment 3 bases; nucleotides outside the gene matches: 6. The CDR3 nucleotides read TGTGCCATCAGTGTTTCGGGACAGGGAGACACTGAAGCTTTCTTT. It codes for CAISVSGQGDTEAFF.

The rearrangement joins TRBV3-1 (or the pseudogene TRBV3-2) to TRBJ2-1; 12 nucleotides line up with TRBD2. CDR1 and CDR2 (germline): LGHDT, YNNKEL (reference sequence). This CDR3 comprises 17 residues. V gave up 0 bases and J gave up 4 bases; unmatched junction bases: 4. The CDR3 DNA reads TGTGCCAGCAGCCAAGAAACTAGCGGGGGGTCTTACAATGAGCAGTTCTTC. It encodes CASSQETSGGSYNEQFF.

This clone was detected only a few times. The rearrangement joins TRBV13 to TRBJ1-1; D perhaps matches TRBD1 (6 bases). CDR1 is PRHDT, CDR2 FYEKMQ, per germline (reference sequence). The CDR3 consists of 17 residues. With 4 bases removed from V and 1 base from J, the gap between germline ends came to 19 bases. Here the CDR3 DNA reads TGTGCCAGCAGCTGTCAGACAGGTGAAACCTCGAACACTGAAGCTTTCTTT. Residues: CASSCQTGETSNTEAFF.

A note on this clone: Mismatch with germline at one junction end may stem from a read error. The V call is TRBV7-7, the J call TRBJ2-5, with D possibly TRBD2 on 7 matching bases. The CDR3 is 15 residues long. From germline, CDR1 is SSHAT and CDR2 FNYEAQ (reference sequence). CDR3 region: CASSLGGALWETQYF. The CDR3 DNA sequence: TGTGCTAGCAGCTTGGGGGGGGCGTTATGGGAGACCCAGTACTTC. Looking up the rest from reference TRBV7-7 and TRBJ2-5 gives the full variable domain: GAGVSQSPRYKVTKRGQDVTLRCDPISSHATLYWYQQALGQGPEFLTYFNYEAQPDKSGLPSDRFSAERPEGSISTLTIQRTEQRDSAMYRCASSLGGALWETQYFGPGTRLLVL.

V gene TRBV7-9 combines with J gene TRBJ2-7; D gene ambiguous. CDR1 and CDR2 from the germline V gene are SEHNR and FQNEAQ (reference sequence). Between the trimmed V and J ends, which lost 5 bases and 2 bases, there was a span of 4 bases. The CDR3 contains 11 residues. CDR3 sequence: CASSGPYEQYF. CDR3 DNA sequence: TGTGCCAGCAGCGGGCCCTACGAGCAGTACTTC.

The table lists this clone with a few counts. The chain uses TRBV25-1 and TRBJ1-3; the match to TRBD1 covers 10 bases. Germline CDR1 and CDR2: MGHDK and SYGVNS. The junction had 5 bases not matched to a gene; V was cut back by 7 bases and J by 2 bases. The CDR3 is made up of 15 amino acids. In nucleotides, the CDR3 is TGTGCCAGCACTTCCGGGACAGGGGCTGGAAACACCATATATTTT. This sequence encodes CASTSGTGAGNTIYF.